These 30 T cell receptor beta chains were all obtained from the same sample, sequenced in a study of cytomegalovirus exposure and HLA in healthy donors. It was with 60 Vbeta and 13 Jbeta primers that the PCR ran. TCRdb's table, derived via immunoSEQ multiplex PCR, lists solely in-frame clones and lacks some. Of some 200,000 clones listed, more than 9.5% were seen once; the top ten hold about 7.8%. Sequencing was performed on PBMCs. These receptors came from a man aged 50-59 years in good health and CMV-seropositive.

The table lists this clone with a few counts. This chain connects TRBV2 to TRBJ1-5; D is ambiguous. Germline V gene data show CDR1 as SNHLY and CDR2 as FYNNEI. The CDR3 has 14 amino acids. The V and J ends lost 0 bases and 9 bases respectively, with 12 bases between them. The CDR3 region is CASSEALRVGPQHF. The CDR3 region has the DNA TGTGCCAGCAGTGAAGCGCTTCGGGTGGGGCCCCAGCATTTT.

This clone has a handful of counts. V gene TRBV25-1 combines with J gene TRBJ1-2; 7 bases align to TRBD1. Trimming took 2 bases from V and 0 from J; bases not matched to a gene: 9. This CDR3 spans 17 amino acids. Germline CDR1 is MGHDK and CDR2 is SYGVNS. This CDR3 is CASSEPGQVLANYGYTF. The CDR3 nucleotides are TGTGCCAGCAGTGAACCCGGACAGGTTCTAGCTAACTATGGCTACACCTTC.

The rearrangement joins TRBV19 to TRBJ2-3, with TRBD2 identical over 14 bases. Looked up from germline, CDR1 is LNHDA and CDR2 is SQIVND (reference sequence). The CDR3 runs 17 residues. V lost 3 bases, J lost 4 bases, and 6 bases stayed unmatched. The DNA for the CDR3 is TGTGCCAGTAGTATTCGGGGGACTAGCGGGAGCTCAGATACGCAGTATTTT. Protein: CASSIRGTSGSSDTQYF.

This sequence joins TRBV29-1 and TRBJ2-5; D is uncertain. Trimming removed 7 bases at V and 5 bases at J, with 14 bases between. The CDR3 runs to 12 residues. The V gene's germline CDR1 is SQVTM and CDR2 ANQGSEA. CDR3 DNA: TGCAGCGCTCCGACCCCCGGGGAGACCCAGTACTTC. Translating gives CSAPTPGETQYF.

This clone was observed a few times. The rearrangement uses TRBV7-2 and TRBJ2-5; 10 positions match TRBD1. The tail of the sequence fits TRBJ2-7 better, so the J call may be wrong. Germline V gene sequence: CDR1 SGHTA, CDR2 FQGNSA. The CDR3 is 13 amino acids. CDR3 DNA: TGTGCCAGCAGTCGGGACAGGGGCATCGAGCAGTACTTC. This encodes CASSRDRGIEQYF.

The V and J genes are TRBV6-5 and TRBJ1-2; 9 nucleotides agree with TRBD1. This CDR3 has 15 residues. The trim removed 8 bases at V and 1 base at J, leaving 8 bases unmatched. Germline CDR1 reads MNHEY; CDR2 reads SVGAGI. The CDR3 is CASLPQGAGNYGYTF. The CDR3 coding sequence is TGTGCCAGCCTCCCACAGGGGGCAGGTAACTATGGCTACACCTTC.

This clone was found a few times. This CDR3 is CASSVQPSLLFSGNTIYF. For the CDR3, the DNA is TGTGCCAGCAGTGTACAGCCGTCCCTCCTTTTCTCTGGAAACACCATATATTTT. The chain uses TRBV6-1 and TRBJ1-3; D not resolved. V lost 4 bases to trimming and J lost 0 bases, with 19 bases between them. The CDR3 runs 18 residues. Germline assignment: CDR1 MNHNS and CDR2 SASEGT.

The chain carries TRBV2 and TRBJ2-5, with 8 bases identical to TRBD2. With 0 bases clipped from V and 0 bases from J, the junction kept 9 bases outside the gene matches. Germline lookup yields CDR1 SNHLY and CDR2 FYNNEI. The CDR3 has 18 residues. As DNA, the CDR3 is TGTGCCAGCAGTGAAGCTTTTCGGGGGACTAGGGACCAAGAGACCCAGTACTTC. This encodes CASSEAFRGTRDQETQYF.

This clone was seen more than once but under ten times. The chain combines TRBV21-1 with TRBJ2-3; TRBD2, the table's D call, lacks a check against the DNA. TRBV21-1 is noted as a pseudogene. CDR3 size: 15 residues. Written as DNA, the CDR3 is TGTGCCAGCAGCCTCCGGGGGGAGAGTACAGATACGCAGTATTTT. Protein: CASSLRGESTDTQYF.

This clone was recorded a few times. The chain couples TRBV30 to TRBJ1-2; TRBD1 aligns across 7 bases. The CDR3 spans 19 residues. V shed 0 bases and J 0 bases; nucleotides not matched to a gene: 16. From germline, CDR1 is GTSNPN and CDR2 SVGIG (reference sequence). CDR3 sequence: CAWSVKGDIRQGANYGYTF. The CDR3 DNA follows: TGTGCCTGGAGTGTAAAGGGCGATATCCGACAGGGCGCTAACTATGGCTACACCTTC.

This clone occurred a few times. V usage is TRBV5-8 and J usage is TRBJ2-5; 9 bases line up with TRBD2. In germline, CDR1 is SGHTS, CDR2 YDEGEE. V trimming: 1 base; J trimming: 5 bases; junction bases outside the gene matches: 9. The CDR3 runs 16 residues. The CDR3 DNA is TGTGCCAGCAGCTTGCGTCGAGCGGGGGGCCGGGAGACCCAGTACTTC. This codes for CASSLRRAGGRETQYF.

The rearrangement links TRBV9 to TRBJ1-3; 8 bases are shared with TRBD1. V dropped 1 base and J dropped 3; count of bases not matched to a gene: 6. This CDR3 comprises 16 residues. CDR1 is SGDLS and CDR2 is YYNGEE in the germline V gene. The CDR3 spells CASSVNRGADGNTIYF. The DNA for the CDR3 is TGTGCCAGCAGCGTAAACAGGGGGGCGGATGGAAACACCATATATTTT.

The V gene is TRBV11-2, the J gene TRBJ2-5; the match to TRBD2 covers 7 bases. Germline CDR1 is SGHAT and CDR2 is FQNNGV. The CDR3 runs to 15 residues. The V and J ends lost 4 bases and 2 bases, in that order; junction bases with no gene match: 7. CDR3 protein: CASSSQGLPQETQYF. CDR3 bases: TGTGCCAGCAGCTCCCAGGGACTACCACAAGAGACCCAGTACTTC. Variable domain in full (rest from reference TRBV11-2 and TRBJ2-5): EAGVAQSPRYKIIEKRQSVAFWCNPISGHATLYWYQQILGQGPKLLIQFQNNGVVDDSQLPKDRFSAERLKGVDSTLKIQPAKLEDSAVYLCASSSQGLPQETQYFGPGTRLLVL.

V and J are TRBV27 and TRBJ2-7; 7 bases agree with TRBD1. After removal of 2 bases from V and 2 bases from J, the junction contained 6 bases not matched to a gene. CDR1 and CDR2 from the germline V gene are MNHEY and SMNVEV (reference sequence). This CDR3 region has 15 residues. CDR3 protein: CASSLKDRITYEQYF. DNA of the CDR3: TGTGCCAGCAGTTTAAAGGACAGGATTACCTACGAGCAGTACTTC.

V usage is TRBV7-9 and J usage is TRBJ2-1, with a weak D call TRBD1 (5 bases). Germline V CDR1 and CDR2: SEHNR, FQNEAQ (reference sequence). The V gene lost 0 bases and the J gene lost 5 bases, with 8 bases spanning the gap. The CDR3 consists of 14 residues. In DNA form, the CDR3 reads TGTGCCAGCAGCTTAGCGGTGACAGACAATGAGCAGTTCTTC. Amino acid sequence: CASSLAVTDNEQFF.

This clone was seen a few times. The V call is TRBV5-6, the J call TRBJ1-4; D perhaps matches TRBD1 (6 bases). This CDR3 contains 14 residues. Per the germline V gene, CDR1 is SGHDT and CDR2 is YYEEEE. V was trimmed by 2 bases and J by 8 bases, leaving 13 bases between them. The CDR3 spells CASSFQGLREKLFF. In nucleotides, the CDR3 is TGTGCCAGCAGCTTTCAGGGGCTAAGGGAAAAACTGTTTTTT.

This rearrangement joins TRBV11-3 to TRBJ2-1, with 9 bases identical to TRBD2. V dropped 10 bases and J dropped 7; count of bases not matched to a gene: 5. Looked up from germline, CDR1 is SGHNT and CDR2 is YENEEA. The CDR3 length is 12 residues. The CDR3 bases are TGTGCCATTAGCGGGGGAAAGAATGAGCAGTTCTTC. Translating it yields CAISGGKNEQFF.

The chain links TRBV2 to TRBJ2-7; the match to TRBD1 covers 9 bases. The CDR3 sequence is 11 residues long. With 8 bases clipped from V and 10 bases from J, the junction kept 6 bases outside the gene matches. Germline lookup yields CDR1 SNHLY and CDR2 FYNNEI. The CDR3 nucleotides read TGTGCCAGCCTGAAACAGGGGGCCCAGTACGTC. Translation: CASLKQGAQYV.

The chain joins TRBV18 to TRBJ1-4; no reliable D call. The CDR3 is 14 amino acids. CDR1 is KGHSH and CDR2 is LQKENI in the germline V gene. Trimming removed 6 bases from V and 1 base from J, with 9 bases in between. In nucleotides, the CDR3 is TGTGCCAGCTCGCGATTCGGAACTAATGAAAAACTGTTTTTT. Encoded protein: CASSRFGTNEKLFF.

The genes are TRBV2 and TRBJ1-3, with TRBD1 matching 8 bases. Trimming at V came to 7 bases and at J to 6 bases, leaving 8 bases not matched to a gene. Germline V gives CDR1 SNHLY, CDR2 FYNNEI. The CDR3 runs 14 residues. This CDR3 is CASTPTGVVNTIYF. The CDR3 DNA sequence: TGTGCCAGCACCCCGACAGGGGTTGTAAACACCATATATTTT.

The chain links TRBV28 to TRBJ2-6, with 9 nucleotides matching TRBD1. Germline CDR1 MDHEN, CDR2 SYDVKM. After removal of 6 bases from V and 0 bases from J, the junction contained 6 bases not matched to a gene. The CDR3 extends over 17 amino acids. CDR3 residues: CASRLRDRVSGANVLTF. The DNA of the CDR3 is TGTGCCAGCAGGCTCCGGGACAGGGTCTCTGGGGCCAACGTCCTGACTTTC.

This chain joins TRBV6-5 and TRBJ1-4; D gene ambiguous. V was cut by 4 bases and J by 4 bases, with 16 bases left in between. Germline lookup yields CDR1 MNHEY and CDR2 SVGAGI. The CDR3 sequence is 16 residues long. CDR3 nucleotides: TGTGCCAGCAGTTCTGCTTTAACAGTGTATAATGAAAAACTGTTTTTT. This gives the protein CASSSALTVYNEKLFF.

This clone turned up a few times. The gene calls are TRBV5-4 and TRBJ1-2; D is ambiguous. This CDR3 is built from 13 residues. V was cut by 4 bases and J by 6 bases, with 13 bases left in between. Germline V gene data show CDR1 as SGHNT and CDR2 as YYREEE (reference sequence). The CDR3: CASSPRPGDGYTF. The CDR3 DNA follows: TGTGCCAGCAGCCCCCGGCCCGGGGATGGCTACACCTTC.

CDR3 sequence reads: CASSQVSRGTSYEQYF. The CDR3 nucleotides read TGTGCCAGCAGCCAAGTCTCTAGGGGGACCTCCTACGAGCAGTACTTC. This chain connects TRBV4-2 to TRBJ2-7; the D gene is possibly TRBD1 (6 bases). The germline CDR1 and CDR2 sequences are LGHNA and YNFKEQ. The CDR3 is 16 amino acids. Trimming stripped 1 base from V and 0 bases from J, with 13 bases between.

V is TRBV7-2 and J is TRBJ1-1, with D possibly TRBD1 on 5 matching bases. V lost 3 bases and J 6 bases, leaving 11 bases between the germline ends. Germline values: CDR1 SGHTA, CDR2 FQGNSA. This CDR3 comprises 13 residues. The CDR3 DNA reads TGTGCCAGCAGCTTGGGGGGACGGTCTGAAGCTTTCTTT. It specifies CASSLGGRSEAFF. Full variable domain (missing parts from reference TRBV7-2 and TRBJ1-1): GAGVSQSPSNKVTEKGKDVELRCDPISGHTALYWYRQSLGQGLEFLIYFQGNSAPDKSGLPSDRFSAERTGGSVSTLTIQRTQQEDSAVYLCASSLGGRSEAFFGQGTRLTVV.

This clone was detected only a few times. CDR3 amino acids: CASRKGTSTDTQYF. CDR3 nucleotides: TGTGCCAGTAGGAAGGGGACTAGCACAGATACGCAGTATTTT. The chain joins TRBV19 to TRBJ2-3; D is perhaps TRBD2 (6 bases). V was pared by 6 bases and J by 0 bases, with 10 bases between. The CDR3 extends over 14 amino acids. In germline, CDR1 is LNHDA, CDR2 SQIVND (reference sequence).

In its sample, this clone was seen a few times. V gene TRBV28 combines with J gene TRBJ2-3; 10 bases are a match to TRBD2. The CDR3 is 16 residues long. With V trimmed by 3 bases and J by 2 bases, 5 bases remained unmatched. The germline CDR1 and CDR2 sequences are MDHEN and SYDVKM. The CDR3 DNA follows: TGTGCCAGCAGTTTGCCAAGCGGGGGGGACACAGATACGCAGTATTTT. This encodes CASSLPSGGDTDTQYF. Using reference TRBV28 and TRBJ2-3 for the parts outside the CDR3, the full variable domain is DVKVTQSSRYLVKRTGEKVFLECVQDMDHENMFWYRQDPGLGLRLIYFSYDVKMKEKGDIPEGYSVSREKKERFSLILESASTNQTSMYLCASSLPSGGDTDTQYFGPGTRLTVL.

This clone was observed a few times. The rearrangement uses TRBV11-3 and TRBJ2-3; 10 bases align to TRBD2. Germline-derived CDR1 and CDR2 are SGHNT and YENEEA. The CDR3 totals 15 residues. The junction had 3 bases not matched to a gene; V was cut back by 2 bases and J by 4 bases. DNA of the CDR3: TGTGCCAGCAGCTTACTAGCGGGGGCGGCAGATACGCAGTATTTT. The encoded protein is CASSLLAGAADTQYF.

The J gene is TRBJ1-1, the V gene TRBV30, with a possible D match to TRBD1 (5 bases). The CDR3 has 13 residues. Trimming stripped 6 bases from V and 10 bases from J, with 21 bases between. Germline CDR1 and CDR2: GTSNPN and SVGIG (reference sequence). CDR3 loop: CACLQDPPRGAFF. The CDR3 DNA reads TGTGCCTGCCTACAGGACCCTCCGCGGGGAGCTTTCTTT.

This clone was seen a few times. CDR3 protein: CASSGDRGEETQYF. As DNA, the CDR3 is TGTGCCAGCAGTGGGGACAGGGGGGAAGAGACCCAGTACTTC. J is TRBJ2-5 and V is TRBV2, with 11 nucleotides matching TRBD1. The CDR3 is 14 amino acids. V was clipped by 4 bases and J by 3 bases; unmatched bases: 1. In germline, CDR1 is SNHLY, CDR2 FYNNEI.